This TCR beta chain was observed in a study of regulatory T cells in long-lasting Graves disease. Findings and limits, study-wide: Among the persistent patients, fewer than 3,500 public clonotypes were shared, more than the 950 to 1,000 shared among new patients.

V dropped 5 bases and J dropped 6 bases, with 8 bases sitting between them. This CDR3 spans 13 amino acids. Germline loops: CDR1 SEHNR, CDR2 FQNEAQ (reference sequence). This clonotype was observed many times. No antigen is known for it. HTBI primers from iRepertoire and Arm-PCR of CDR3 regions yielded the TCR beta libraries. TCRdb redid the calling of the multiplex PCR reads with MiXCR, one entry per CDR3 protein. The table shows 550,000 to 650,000 distinct CDR3 sequences, with 15% to 20% occurring only once. As for time point: newly diagnosed GD, antithyroid drugs for less than 3 months. RNA from PBMCs was the source of the TCR library. A volume of approximately 9 milliliters of peripheral blood was collected in EDTA tubes. These records were also assigned to another study, of T cells in Graves' hyperthyroidism and ophthalmopathy. From that study: Patients were aged 18 to 65, had disease duration under 2 months, and had newly diagnosed hyperthyroidism.

The chain joins TRBV7-9 to TRBJ2-6; no clear D. The sequences come from peripheral blood mononuclear cells (PBMCs), collected at new diagnosis, from a patient treated with antithyroid drugs. This clonotype was sampled from a young man with Graves disease. CDR3 residues: CASSPSAANVLTF. CDR3 coding DNA: TGTGCCAGCAGCCCATCCGCGGCCAACGTCCTGACTTTC.